This T cell receptor (beta chain) was identified during a study of technical replicates of blood from a handful of donors. Repertoires were generated with immunoSEQ multiplex PCR, while TCRdb's copy carries only in-frame clones and drops some. The sample holds around 57,000 clones, around 97% seen once. Deletions cut 2 bases from V and 5 bases from J, with 9 bases between. The V gene's germline CDR1 is SNHLY and CDR2 FYNNEI. The CDR3 loop spans 13 amino acids. The sequenced sample was T cells isolated from PBMCs. The chain uses TRBV2 and TRBJ1-2; D might be TRBD1 (6 bases). The sequence came from a human donor in good health. Here the CDR3 DNA reads TGTGCCAGCAGTGAATGGGGGCGGTATGGCTACACCTTC. It translates to CASSEWGRYGYTF.